This is a list of T cell receptor beta chains from one sample in a study of tumor-infiltrating lymphocytes in primary liver carcinoma. TCRdb analysed the multiplex PCR reads with MiXCR anew, one entry per CDR3 protein. The sample lists under 130,000 distinct CDR3 sequences, 82% seen once, with approximately 20% in the top ten. Sample: liver tumor tissue from sampling region 3. These receptors originate from a man between 35 and 55 years old with primary liver carcinoma and hepatitis B virus infection. The CDR3 runs from the conserved cysteine through the conserved F or W. D genes are given only for firm matches. Only some rows state a clone size, as once, few, many or a class for expanded clones.

d_gene,j_gene,v_gene,abundance,CDR3aa,CDR3nt
.,TRBJ2-1,TRBV6-6,.,CASSEGLRGVFDEQFF,TGTGCCAGCAGTGAAGGGCTCCGAGGAGTTTTCGATGAGCAGTTCTTC
.,TRBJ2-1,TRBV4-1,.,CDTSAGQQFF,TGCGACACCAGCGCGGGACAGCAGTTCTTC
TRBD2,TRBJ2-2,TRBV5-1,.,CASSYGTNNTGELFF,TGCGCCAGCAGCTATGGGACTAATAACACCGGGGAGTTGTTTTTT
.,TRBJ1-5,TRBV12-3/TRBV12-4,.,CASSFSVDNNQPQHF,TGTGCCAGCAGTTTTTCAGTGGACAACAATCAGCCCCAGCATTTT
.,TRBJ1-5,TRBV11-2,.,CASSLVGVAGSNQPQHF,TGTGCCAGCAGTTTAGTAGGGGTAGCAGGGAGCAATCAGCCCCAACATTTT
TRBD2,TRBJ2-5,TRBV6-1,once,CASRMASSGGTQYF,TGTGCTAGCAGAATGGCCTCCTCGGGGGGGACCCAGTACTTC
.,TRBJ1-1,TRBV6-2/TRBV6-3,many,CASTIIWTRVVTEALF,TGTGCCAGCACTATAATCTGGACGAGGGTAGTCACTGAAGCTCTCTTT
.,TRBJ2-7,TRBV13,.,CASSSYTYSTEQYF,TGTGCCAGCAGCTCCTATACTTATTCGACCGAGCAATACTTC
.,TRBJ2-2,TRBV4-3,.,CASSQTTDGHTNAGELFF,TGCGCCAGCAGCCAAACCACTGACGGACATACGAACGCCGGGGAGCTGTTTTTT
.,TRBJ2-2,TRBV11-1,once,CASSYTGPFTGELFF,TGTGCCAGCAGCTATACAGGACCATTCACCGGGGAACTGTTTTTT
TRBD1,TRBJ1-1,TRBV5-1,.,CASSLQTGMNTKALF,TGCGCCAGCAGTTTACAGACAGGGATGAACACTAAAGCTTTATTT
TRBD2,TRBJ2-7,TRBV7-8,.,CVSSMKGGTTVTLEQYF,TGTGTCAGCAGCATGAAGGGAGGGACTACAGTTACCCTTGAGCAGTACTTC
TRBD2,TRBJ2-1,TRBV4-2,.,CVSSQSSGGIGEQFF,TGTGTCAGCAGCCAATCTAGCGGGGGGATCGGTGAGCAGTTCTTC
TRBD1,TRBJ1-1,TRBV6-6,.,CASSTGGSTEAIF,TGTGCCAGCAGCACAGGGGGGAGTACTGAAGCAATCTTT
.,TRBJ1-3,TRBV12-3/TRBV12-4,many,CASSIQGSGNTIYF,TGTGCCAGCAGTATACAGGGCTCTGGAAACACCATATATTTT
.,TRBJ1-1,TRBV6-5,.,CLSSYSPTGNIEAFF,TGTCTCAGCAGTTACTCGCCAACAGGGAACATTGAAGCTTTCTTT
.,TRBJ1-3,TRBV29-1,.,CSVLDKNSGNTIYF,TGCAGCGTCCTCGACAAGAACTCTGGAAACACCATATATTTT
.,TRBJ2-1,TRBV19,.,CGSSWGPVNEQFF,TGTGGCAGTAGTTGGGGGCCGGTCAATGAGCAGTTCTTT
.,TRBJ2-1,TRBV6-1,.,CATLPFYNEQFF,TGTGCCACCCTTCCATTTTACAATGAGCAGTTCTTC
TRBD2,TRBJ2-3,TRBV28,.,CASIWLADSTATQYF,TGTGCCAGCATTTGGCTAGCGGATAGCACAGCTACGCAGTATTTT
.,TRBJ1-2,TRBV6-2/TRBV6-3,.,CASRPSGTFTFYGYTF,TGTGCTAGTCGTCCGAGCGGAACCTTTACATTCTATGGCTACACCTTC
TRBD2,TRBJ2-1,TRBV6-1,.,CASSDRTGTSGNEQFF,TGTGCCAGCAGTGACCGCACCGGGACTAGTGGCAACGAGCAGTTCTTC
.,TRBJ2-5,TRBV11-2,.,CASSPRSIQGTGWVTQYF,TGTGCCAGCAGCCCTAGATCAATCCAGGGTACTGGGTGGGTGACCCAGTACTTC
TRBD1,TRBJ1-6,TRBV2,once,CANRTLRGNNSPLHF,TGTGCCAACAGGACTCTCAGGGGGAATAATTCACCCCTCCATTTT
TRBD1,TRBJ2-5,TRBV12-3/TRBV12-4,.,CAGAQGQSQETQNF,TGTGCCGGCGCTCAGGGACAGTCCCAAGAGACTCAGAACTTC
TRBD2,TRBJ2-4,TRBV6-1,.,CASSEVGGSLNIQYF,TGTGCCAGCAGTGAAGTCGGCGGGAGCTTGAACATTCAGTACTTC
.,TRBJ1-1,TRBV28,.,CASSPGILLGAFF,TGTGCCAGCAGCCCTGGAATTCTCCTGGGAGCTTTCTTT
TRBD2,TRBJ2-1,TRBV6-2/TRBV6-3,.,CANREYSGSYNEQFF,TGTGCCAACAGAGAATATAGCGGGAGCTACAATGAGCAGTTCTTC